This T cell receptor (beta chain) was found in a study of OX40 agonist ivuxolimab in advanced cancers. Some background on the complete study: Ivuxolimab, which targeted the costimulatory receptor OX40 (CD134), was an agonistic, fully human IgG2 monoclonal antibody. The paper reports the monotherapy dose-escalation portion (N of about 50 patients) of the phase I ivuxolimab trial. Peripheral TCRbeta sequencing aimed to test whether ivuxolimab altered TCR sequence diversity and caused clonal T-cell expansion. In the dose-escalation cohort, 82.7% of patients were male, and the mean age was about 55 years, with a range of roughly 20 to 85. Of the approximately 50 patients in dose escalation, 19 had hepatocellular carcinoma, some 15 had melanoma, 9 had renal cell carcinoma and 9 had head and neck cancer. Intravenous ivuxolimab was administered to patients every 2 weeks at six dose levels: 0.01, 0.1, 0.3, 1.5, 3 and 10 mg/kg. Three dose-escalation patients achieved partial responses, one with hepatocellular carcinoma and two with cutaneous melanoma. Prior anti-PD-1, anti-PD-L1 or anti-CTLA-4 therapy was permitted, and about 40% of dose-escalation patients had received checkpoint inhibitors.

Notes on this clone: Its antigen target is currently unknown. No much larger clone exists at a distance of one base, and base qualities are not known.

Study-wide findings and limitations: The antigen specificity of the peripheral T cells that underwent clonal expansion was not determined. After ivuxolimab, expanded clones were on average more numerous among CD8+ T cells than among CD4+ T cells. Low levels of normalized T-cell clonal expansion were also seen in some patients who did not respond. At doses of 0.1 to 3.0 mg/kg, clonal expansion of both CD4+ and CD8+ T cells in blood was seen between baseline and week 6. In the 0.1-3.0 mg/kg groups, partial responders were among the patients with the lowest normalized peripheral clonal expansion, particularly in CD8+ T cells.

Genomic DNA was isolated from the sorted cells so that the TCRbeta CDR3 region could be sequenced. The immunoSEQ Assay was used for sequencing of TCRbeta CDR3 regions. In its TCRdb copy, this immuneACCESS table keeps in-frame sequences only and misses some clones. Where compared with another copy, unresolved V genes explain less than half of these, and the others have no known cause. Counted in this sample were about 95,000 clones; 70% to 90% of them appeared once. 3% to 4% of the sample belongs to the ten largest clones. The trial excluded patients who had a history of autoimmune disease or who were on systemic immunosuppression. In every dose cohort, peripheral blood was drawn for TCR sequencing at baseline, cycle 4 day 1, and cycle 7 day 1. The samples were drawn from a first-in-human, open-label, multicenter phase I dose-escalation trial of ivuxolimab. Adults with locally advanced or metastatic melanoma, renal cell, hepatocellular, or head and neck squamous cell carcinoma were enrolled in the trial. Before TCR sequencing, CD4+ and CD8+ T cells were separately sorted from peripheral blood.

This TCR was recovered from an adult with an advanced solid tumor such as melanoma, head and neck, liver or kidney cancer. The sequencing here drew on CD4+ or CD8+ T cells sorted from blood, taken in a trial of the OX40 agonist ivuxolimab.

The nucleotide sequence reads TGTGCCAGCAGCTTAGGACTAGCGTTGGGTACCTACAATGAGCAGTTCTTC. The translation is CASSLGLALGTYNEQFF. The chain employs TRBV7-3 and TRBJ2-1, with TRBD2 matching 9 junction bases. Germline trimming amounts to 2 bases on V and 2 bases on J, with 7 as the count of junction bases outside the gene matches. The CDR3 covers 17 residues, taking in both the cysteine and the phenylalanine. Here the CDR3 DNA is all that survives: 51 bases in frame from base 1. For CDR1 and CDR2, the germline V gene lists SGHTA and FQGTGA.